Listed below are T cell receptor beta chains from one sample, sequenced in a study of CD8+ T cells in alopecia areata. The protocol was immunoSEQ multiplex PCR, while the TCRdb copy is restricted to in-frame clones and leaves out a portion. This sample has about 140,000 clones, with around four fifths found just once. The source was CD8+ T cells sorted from blood, collected at week 4, from a patient treated with tofacitinib. Receptors were obtained from a human donor with alopecia areata. The CDR3 runs from the conserved cysteine through the conserved F or W. The D gene is left open where the match is weak. Where a row states a size, it is once, few, many or the class of an expanded clone; other rows omit it.

J: TRBJ1-6; V: TRBV4-1; size: .; D: .; DNA: TGCGCCAGCAGCCAAGAACCAGGAGGGAATAATTCACCCCTCCACTTT; CDR3: CASSQEPGGNNSPLHF
J: TRBJ2-7; V: TRBV29-1; size: .; D: TRBD1; DNA: TGCAGCGTTGAAGGGTGGACAGGGAGTAGAGAATACGAGCAGTACTTC; CDR3: CSVEGWTGSREYEQYF
J: TRBJ2-7; V: TRBV7-6; size: .; D: .; DNA: TGTGCCAGCAGCTTAGGTTCGAGGGGTGAGAACGAGCAGTACTTC; CDR3: CASSLGSRGENEQYF
J: TRBJ2-5; V: TRBV9; size: .; D: .; DNA: TGTGCCAGCAGCGTAGAACCGGGGAACCAAGAGACCCAGTACTTC; CDR3: CASSVEPGNQETQYF
J: TRBJ1-1; V: TRBV2; size: .; D: .; DNA: TGTGCCAGCAGCCCGCGGCAGGGTTTGAACACTGAAGCTTTCTTT; CDR3: CASSPRQGLNTEAFF
J: TRBJ1-2; V: TRBV29-1; size: .; D: TRBD1; DNA: TGCAGCGTCGACAGACAGGGGTTCCAAGGCTACACCTTC; CDR3: CSVDRQGFQGYTF
J: TRBJ2-1; V: TRBV2; size: .; D: TRBD2; DNA: TGTGCCAGCAGTGTCAGCCTAGCGGGGGCCAGGAGCTCCTACAATGAGCAGTTCTTC; CDR3: CASSVSLAGARSSYNEQFF
J: TRBJ2-7; V: TRBV6-1; size: .; D: .; DNA: TGTGCCAGCAGTGAAGCGTGGGTCGACCTGGCCGCCTACGAGCAGTACTTC; CDR3: CASSEAWVDLAAYEQYF
J: TRBJ2-5; V: TRBV5-4; size: .; D: .; DNA: TGTGCCAGCAGCTTGGGCGGGTCTGGAGAGACCCAGTACTTC; CDR3: CASSLGGSGETQYF
J: TRBJ2-3; V: TRBV30; size: .; D: .; DNA: TGTGCCTGGAGCGAAATTGGGGGGGCAGGAGATACGCAGTATTTT; CDR3: CAWSEIGGAGDTQYF
J: TRBJ1-1; V: TRBV9; size: .; D: .; DNA: TGTGCCAGCAGCGTAGCCATGAACACTGAAGCTTTCTTT; CDR3: CASSVAMNTEAFF
J: TRBJ2-7; V: TRBV29-1; size: .; D: TRBD1; DNA: TGCAGCGTTCGGGACAGGGGTTCGTACGAGCAGTACTTC; CDR3: CSVRDRGSYEQYF
J: TRBJ2-3; V: TRBV4-1; size: once; D: .; DNA: TGCGCCAGCCTACTCCCGGGGGGCAGAGATACGCAGTATTTT; CDR3: CASLLPGGRDTQYF
J: TRBJ2-7; V: TRBV4-1; size: few; D: .; DNA: TGCGCCAGCAGCCTATCGCAGGGAACCTTCGACGAGCAGTACTTC; CDR3: CASSLSQGTFDEQYF
J: TRBJ1-5; V: TRBV7-9; size: .; D: .; DNA: TGTGCCAGCAGTGAAGGTAATCAGCCCCAGCATTTT; CDR3: CASSEGNQPQHF
J: TRBJ1-1; V: TRBV29-1; size: .; D: .; DNA: TGCAGCGTTGTAGGGGGGAGTAGCACTGAAGCTTTCTTT; CDR3: CSVVGGSSTEAFF
J: TRBJ2-3; V: TRBV7-6; size: .; D: .; DNA: TGTGCCAGCAGTCCCAGGTGGAGCCCAGATACGCAGTATTTT; CDR3: CASSPRWSPDTQYF
J: TRBJ2-7; V: TRBV23-1; size: .; D: .; DNA: TGCGCCAGCCGACCCCAACAACCTAGAGTCGAGCAGTACTTC; CDR3: CASRPQQPRVEQYF
J: TRBJ2-1; V: TRBV29-1; size: .; D: .; DNA: TGCAGCGTTGAAGCTTCTTACAATGAGCAGTTCTTC; CDR3: CSVEASYNEQFF
J: TRBJ2-7; V: TRBV5-1; size: .; D: .; DNA: TGCGCCAGCAGCTTGGGGGTCAGGGACGAGCAGTACTTC; CDR3: CASSLGVRDEQYF
J: TRBJ2-5; V: TRBV7-7; size: .; D: TRBD1; DNA: TGTGCTAGCAGCTTAGGACAGGGGGCCAGGGAGACCCAGTACTTC; CDR3: CASSLGQGARETQYF
J: TRBJ1-1; V: TRBV5-1; size: .; D: .; DNA: TGCGCCAGCAGCTTGGACGGGCAGGCTTTCTTT; CDR3: CASSLDGQAFF
J: TRBJ2-7; V: TRBV11-2; size: .; D: TRBD1; DNA: TGTGCCAGCAGCTTAGATTACTGGGGGACAGGGGGATACGAGCAGTACTTC; CDR3: CASSLDYWGTGGYEQYF
J: TRBJ1-1; V: TRBV5-6; size: .; D: TRBD1; DNA: TGTGCCAGCAGCGGGCAGGGGGCTGAAGCTTTCTTT; CDR3: CASSGQGAEAFF
J: TRBJ2-3; V: TRBV6-5; size: once; D: .; DNA: TGTGCCAGCAGTTACGGACCCGCGGCAGATACGCAGTATTTT; CDR3: CASSYGPAADTQYF
J: TRBJ1-5; V: TRBV29-1; size: once; D: .; DNA: TGCAGCGTGGAAACAGGGTCAAATCAGCCCCAGCATTTT; CDR3: CSVETGSNQPQHF
J: TRBJ2-7; V: TRBV7-2; size: .; D: .; DNA: TGTGCCAGCAGCCCGGGGGGCAGGGGGCCATCCTACGAGCAGTACTTC; CDR3: CASSPGGRGPSYEQYF
J: TRBJ2-3; V: TRBV6-5; size: .; D: TRBD1; DNA: TGTGCCAGCAGTCCATGGGACAGAAAAGATACGCAGTATTTT; CDR3: CASSPWDRKDTQYF
J: TRBJ1-1; V: TRBV30; size: few; D: TRBD1; DNA: TGTGCCTGGAGTGTAGGGGGCATGAACACTGAAGCTTTCTTT; CDR3: CAWSVGGMNTEAFF
J: TRBJ2-7; V: TRBV4-3; size: few; D: .; DNA: TGCGCCAGCAGCCAAGATAAGCAGGGGTACGAGCAGTACTTC; CDR3: CASSQDKQGYEQYF
J: TRBJ2-3; V: TRBV5-4; size: .; D: TRBD1; DNA: TGTGCCAGCAGCGGGGGGACAGGGATGACAGATACGCAGTATTTT; CDR3: CASSGGTGMTDTQYF
J: TRBJ1-6; V: TRBV9; size: .; D: .; DNA: TGTGCCAGCAGCGTAGGGAGGACTTCACCCCTCCACTTT; CDR3: CASSVGRTSPLHF
J: TRBJ2-5; V: TRBV2; size: .; D: TRBD1; DNA: TGTGCCAGCAGTGGGGGACAGGGGTGGGAGACCCAGTACTTC; CDR3: CASSGGQGWETQYF
J: TRBJ2-7; V: TRBV5-1; size: .; D: .; DNA: TGCGCCAGCAGCAATACAGGGTCTAACTACGAGCAGTACTTC; CDR3: CASSNTGSNYEQYF
J: TRBJ2-7; V: TRBV2; size: .; D: .; DNA: TGTGCCAGCGAGGACTACAGGGGAGCTACTTTTCAGTACTTC; CDR3: CASEDYRGATFQYF
J: TRBJ2-1; V: TRBV7-9; size: once; D: TRBD1; DNA: TGTGCCACCCAGGGGGTAGACAATGAGCAGTTCTTC; CDR3: CATQGVDNEQFF
J: TRBJ2-7; V: TRBV29-1; size: few; D: TRBD1; DNA: TGCAGCGTTGAGTTACACCCGGGACAGCAATACGAGCAGTACTTC; CDR3: CSVELHPGQQYEQYF
J: TRBJ2-4; V: TRBV29-1; size: .; D: .; DNA: TGCAGCGTCCGCCCGGAGGACATTCAGTACTTC; CDR3: CSVRPEDIQYF
J: TRBJ2-7; V: TRBV7-9; size: .; D: .; DNA: TGTGCCAGCAGCCAGGGCCCCTACGAGCAGTACTTC; CDR3: CASSQGPYEQYF
J: TRBJ2-1; V: TRBV13; size: .; D: TRBD2; DNA: TGTGCCAGCAGCTTAGGCCGGCTAGCGGGGGCTAGGTACAATGAGCAGTTCTTC; CDR3: CASSLGRLAGARYNEQFF
J: TRBJ2-1; V: TRBV7-9; size: .; D: .; DNA: TGTGCCAGCAGCCCAGAGGGCACGACCTACAATGAGCAGTTCTTC; CDR3: CASSPEGTTYNEQFF
J: TRBJ2-7; V: TRBV19; size: .; D: TRBD2; DNA: TGTGCCAGTAGTCCTCCCTTAGCGGGGGTTCACGAGCAGTACTTC; CDR3: CASSPPLAGVHEQYF
J: TRBJ2-2; V: TRBV10-3; size: .; D: TRBD2; DNA: TGTGCCATCAGTGAGTCGGGACTAGCGGGGTATACCGGGGAGCTGTTTTTT; CDR3: CAISESGLAGYTGELFF
J: TRBJ2-7; V: TRBV18; size: .; D: TRBD1; DNA: TGTGCCAGCTCACCAACTGGGACAGGGGGCGAAAGGATCTACGAGCAGTACTTC; CDR3: CASSPTGTGGERIYEQYF
J: TRBJ2-3; V: TRBV10-2; size: .; D: TRBD2; DNA: TGCGCCTCCCGCGGACGGGGGGGCACAGATACGCAGTATTTT; CDR3: CASRGRGGTDTQYF
J: TRBJ2-3; V: TRBV4-1; size: few; D: .; DNA: TGCGCCAGCAGCCAAGAGGACACGGCTTCGAATACGCAGTATTTT; CDR3: CASSQEDTASNTQYF
J: TRBJ2-7; V: TRBV5-4; size: .; D: .; DNA: TGTGCCAGCAGCATAACAGGGAACGAGCAGTACTTC; CDR3: CASSITGNEQYF
J: TRBJ2-3; V: TRBV6-6; size: .; D: TRBD2; DNA: TGTGCCAGCAGTGTAGCGGGGAGCACAGATACGCAGTATTTT; CDR3: CASSVAGSTDTQYF
J: TRBJ2-5; V: TRBV7-9; size: .; D: .; DNA: TGTGCCAGCAGCTTAGGGCGCCAAGAGACCCAGTACTTC; CDR3: CASSLGRQETQYF
J: TRBJ2-3; V: TRBV7-8; size: .; D: .; DNA: TGTGCCAGCAGCTACCACGTAGGGGAGAGCACAGATACGCAGTATTTT; CDR3: CASSYHVGESTDTQYF
J: TRBJ2-2; V: TRBV9; size: .; D: .; DNA: TGTGCCAGCAGGCCTCGGGGGGCTGAGCGGGAGCTGTTTTTT; CDR3: CASRPRGAERELFF
J: TRBJ2-7; V: TRBV7-9; size: few; D: .; DNA: TGTGCCAGCAGTCACAGGGATACTACCTACGAGCAGTACTTC; CDR3: CASSHRDTTYEQYF